This T cell receptor beta chain was sequenced during a study of T cell repertoires in MIS-A myocarditis (dated by TCRdb to the early 2020s). Comment on this clone: No cognate antigen has been identified for it. Per-base qualities were not stored, and no clone one base away is much larger.

TCRbeta CDR3 regions were amplified by the immunoSEQ bias-controlled multiplex PCR and were subjected to high-throughput sequencing. The paper's data handling went like this. The immunoSEQ vendor pipeline collapsed and filtered the CDR3 sequences so that the abundance and frequency of each unique TCRbeta CDR3 could be quantified. Dominant CDR3 amino acid sequences were clustered with SARS-CoV-2-specific ImmuneCODE TCRbeta sequences by CD-HIT at a 90% global sequence identity threshold. Clones at frequencies from 0.1 to 1 were categorized as hyperexpanded, and clones at frequencies from 0.01 to 0.1 were categorized as large. CDR3 amino acid sequences and V and J gene assignments of dominant clones were confirmed with MiXCR. The R stringdist package was used to compute Levenshtein distances between the patient clonotypes and the ImmuneCODE hits. Imported from immuneACCESS, the table was reduced by TCRdb to in-frame sequences with V and J called. These copies leave out some clones; in studies compared against another copy, an unresolved V gene accounts for under half, and the cause of the remainder is not known. V, J and clone size are those of that table, while D and trimming were read from the DNA. This sample comprises 15,000 or so clones, around two thirds of them detected only once. The ten largest clones take up roughly two thirds of the sample.

Spanning cysteine to phenylalanine, the CDR3 consists of 15 amino acids. Kept here is only the CDR3 DNA, which spans 45 bases and is read in frame from base 1. Germline trimming amounts to 6 bases on V and 4 bases on J, with 7 as the count of junction bases outside the gene matches. Based on the germline V gene, the CDR1 and CDR2 sequences are MNHEY and SVGAGI. The QIAamp DNA FFPE kit was used to extract genomic DNA from formalin-fixed paraffin-embedded autopsy tissue. The source of this sequence is a man younger than 35 with fulminant myocarditis from multisystem inflammatory syndrome in adults (MIS-A) after COVID-19. The rearrangement combines TRBV6-5 with TRBJ2-5; TRBD1 fits 11 bases in the junction. The sequencing input was left ventricle heart tissue obtained at autopsy. This specimen's cell subset or site label, interpreted: cardiac tissue sample (left or right ventricle, interventricular septum, or pericardium). At the DNA level, the sequence is TGTGCCAGCAGACCGGACAGGGGGCGCCCAGAGACCCAGTACTTC. This yields the protein CASRPDRGRPETQYF.